This T cell receptor (beta chain) was recovered during a study of radiation and T cells in renal cell carcinoma. Using immunoSEQ multiplex PCR, the repertoire was profiled, and TCRdb retains in-frame clones only, with some absent. The data show some 130,000 clones, approximately 78% seen once. V lost 6 bases, J lost 0 bases, and 8 bases lay in between. Germline V gene lookup returns CDR1 MDHEN and CDR2 SYDVKM. The CDR3 length is 14 residues. Remarks on this clone: What it binds is unknown.

Study findings and constraints: From baseline, blood top tumor clonotypes peaked at 2 weeks post-radiation. Baseline intratumoral clonotype presence is unknown without pretreatment biopsies.

Time point defined: blood 2 weeks post-SBRT. Indicated treatment: 15 Gy SBRT to primary tumor, nephrectomy 4 weeks later. The tumor was a clear cell renal cell carcinoma. The sequence derives from a woman aged 55-70 years with renal cell carcinoma. The rearrangement links TRBV28 to TRBJ1-4; no definite D call. Source: blood, taken from a patient whose treatment included radiotherapy and nephrectomy. CDR3 DNA sequence: TGTGCCAGCAGGTCGGGAGCAACTAATGAAAAACTGTTTTTT. Translated, it gives CASRSGATNEKLFF.